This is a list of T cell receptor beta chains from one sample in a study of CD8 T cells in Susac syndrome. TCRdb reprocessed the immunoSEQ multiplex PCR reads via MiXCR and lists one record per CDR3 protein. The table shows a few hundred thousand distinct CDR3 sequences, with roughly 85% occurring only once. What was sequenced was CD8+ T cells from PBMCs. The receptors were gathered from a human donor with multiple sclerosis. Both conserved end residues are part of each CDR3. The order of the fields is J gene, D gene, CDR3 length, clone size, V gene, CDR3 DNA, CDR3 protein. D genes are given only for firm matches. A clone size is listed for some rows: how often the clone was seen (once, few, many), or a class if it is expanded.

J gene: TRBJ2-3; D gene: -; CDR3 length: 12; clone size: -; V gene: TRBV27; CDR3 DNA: TGTGCCAGCAGTCCCTCGGGAGATACGCAGTATTTT; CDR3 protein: CASSPSGDTQYF
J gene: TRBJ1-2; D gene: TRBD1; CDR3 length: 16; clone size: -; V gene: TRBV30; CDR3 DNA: TGTGCCTGGAGTGACTCCCGGACAGGGGTTCGCTATGGCTACACCTTC; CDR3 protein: CAWSDSRTGVRYGYTF
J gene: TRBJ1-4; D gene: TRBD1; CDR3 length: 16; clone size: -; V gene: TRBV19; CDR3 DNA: TGTGCCAGTAGTCGGGACAGGGAGGGGACTAATGAAAAACTGTTTTTT; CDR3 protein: CASSRDREGTNEKLFF
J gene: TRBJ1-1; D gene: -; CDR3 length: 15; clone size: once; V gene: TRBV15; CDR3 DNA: TGTGCCACCAGCACGTCTGCCACAGGGAGCACTGAAGCTTTCTTT; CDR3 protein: CATSTSATGSTEAFF
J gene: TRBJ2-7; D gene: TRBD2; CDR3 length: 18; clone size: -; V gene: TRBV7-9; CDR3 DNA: TGTGCCAGCAGCTTAGATTTTATGGCGGGAGGAAGGACCTACGAGCAGTACTTC; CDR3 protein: CASSLDFMAGGRTYEQYF
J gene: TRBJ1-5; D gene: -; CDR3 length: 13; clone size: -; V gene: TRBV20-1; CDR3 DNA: TGCAGTGCCCGGCGGGGTAGCAATCAGCCCCAGCATTTT; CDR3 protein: CSARRGSNQPQHF
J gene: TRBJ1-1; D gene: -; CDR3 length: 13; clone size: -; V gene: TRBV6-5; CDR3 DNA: TGTGCCAGCAGTTACTGGGCAGTCCCTGAAGCTTTCTTT; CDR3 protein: CASSYWAVPEAFF
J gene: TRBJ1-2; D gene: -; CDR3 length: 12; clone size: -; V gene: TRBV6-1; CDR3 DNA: TGTGCCACACAGCAGGTCGACTATGGCTACACCTTC; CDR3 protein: CATQQVDYGYTF
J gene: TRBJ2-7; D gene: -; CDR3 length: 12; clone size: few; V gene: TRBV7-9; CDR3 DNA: TGTGCCAGCAGCCCCGGCCGTTACGAGCAGTACTTC; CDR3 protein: CASSPGRYEQYF
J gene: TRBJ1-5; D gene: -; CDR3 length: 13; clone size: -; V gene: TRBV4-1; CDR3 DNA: TGCGCCAGCACAGAGCGGGTAAACCAGCCCCAGCATTTT; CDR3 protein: CASTERVNQPQHF
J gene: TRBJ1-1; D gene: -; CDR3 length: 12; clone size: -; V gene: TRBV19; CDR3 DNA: TGTGCCAGTACCGCGGTGAACACTGAAGCTTTCTTT; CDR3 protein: CASTAVNTEAFF
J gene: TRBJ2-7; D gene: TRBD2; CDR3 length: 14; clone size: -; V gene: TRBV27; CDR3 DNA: TGTGCCAGCAGTTCTAGCGGAAGCGTTTCCGAGCAGTACTTC; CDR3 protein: CASSSSGSVSEQYF
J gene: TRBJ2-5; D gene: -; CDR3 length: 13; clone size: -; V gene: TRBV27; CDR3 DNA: TGTGCCAGCAGTTTAAGCGAGACCAGGACCCAGTACTTC; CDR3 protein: CASSLSETRTQYF
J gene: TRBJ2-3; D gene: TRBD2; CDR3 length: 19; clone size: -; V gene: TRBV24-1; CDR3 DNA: TGTGCCACCAGTGATCTTCCCGGGACTAGCGGTACTAGCACAGATACGCAGTATTTT; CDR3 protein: CATSDLPGTSGTSTDTQYF
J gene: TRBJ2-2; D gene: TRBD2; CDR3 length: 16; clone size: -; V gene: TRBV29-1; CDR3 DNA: TGCAGCGTTGAAGGACTAGCGAGCACGAACACCGGGGAGCTGTTTTTT; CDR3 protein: CSVEGLASTNTGELFF
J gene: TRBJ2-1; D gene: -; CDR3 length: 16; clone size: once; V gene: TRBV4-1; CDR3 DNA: TGCGCCAGCAGCCAAGTCGGAAGTTTTACCTACAATGAGCAGTTCTTC; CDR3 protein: CASSQVGSFTYNEQFF
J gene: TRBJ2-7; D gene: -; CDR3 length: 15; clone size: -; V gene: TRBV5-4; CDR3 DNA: TGTGCCAGCAGCTCTCCGTGGACCGCCTACCACGAGCAGTACTTC; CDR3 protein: CASSSPWTAYHEQYF
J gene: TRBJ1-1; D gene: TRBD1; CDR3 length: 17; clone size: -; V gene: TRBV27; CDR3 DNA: TGTGCCAGCAGTCCACGGGACAGGGGTACCTGGAACACTGAAGCTTTCTTT; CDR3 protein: CASSPRDRGTWNTEAFF
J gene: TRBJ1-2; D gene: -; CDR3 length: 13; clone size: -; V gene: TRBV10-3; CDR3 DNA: TGTGCCATCAACGAAGGGCAGGGAAATGGCTACACCTTC; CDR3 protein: CAINEGQGNGYTF
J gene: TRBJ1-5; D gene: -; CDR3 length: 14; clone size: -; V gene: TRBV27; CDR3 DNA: TGTGCCAGCAGTTTCCCGGGGAAGGGTCAGCCCCAGCATTTT; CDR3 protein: CASSFPGKGQPQHF
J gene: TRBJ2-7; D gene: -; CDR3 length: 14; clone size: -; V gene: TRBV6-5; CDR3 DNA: TGTGCCAGCAGTTCATCCCCACTAGCATCCGAGCAGTACTTC; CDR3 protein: CASSSSPLASEQYF
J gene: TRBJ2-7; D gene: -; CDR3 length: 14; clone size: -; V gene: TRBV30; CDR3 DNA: TGTGCCTGGGCAAACCGGGACTGGGCTTTGGAGCAGTACTTC; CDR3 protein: CAWANRDWALEQYF
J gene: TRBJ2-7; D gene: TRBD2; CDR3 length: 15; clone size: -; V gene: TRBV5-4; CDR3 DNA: TGTGCCAGCAGCTTGAAACGGGAGGCCTCCTACGAGCAGTACTTC; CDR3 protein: CASSLKREASYEQYF
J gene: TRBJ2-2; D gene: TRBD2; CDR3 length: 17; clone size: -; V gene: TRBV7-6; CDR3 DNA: TGTGCCAGCAGCTTTCGACTAGGGCGGGAGGCCACCGGGGAGCTGTTTTTT; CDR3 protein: CASSFRLGREATGELFF
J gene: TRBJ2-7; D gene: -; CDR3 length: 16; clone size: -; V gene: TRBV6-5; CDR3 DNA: TGTGCCAGCAGTTACGGGAAAAGGGGAAGGACGTACGAGCAGTACTTC; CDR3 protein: CASSYGKRGRTYEQYF
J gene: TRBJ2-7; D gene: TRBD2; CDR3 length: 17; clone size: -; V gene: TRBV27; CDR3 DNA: TGTGCCAGCAGTTTGGCCCCACCGGGACTAGCGGGAGTCGAGCAGTACTTC; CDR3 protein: CASSLAPPGLAGVEQYF
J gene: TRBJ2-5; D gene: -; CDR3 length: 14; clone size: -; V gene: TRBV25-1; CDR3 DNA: TGTGCCAGCAGTGGGACAGTATTTCAAGAGACCCAGTACTTC; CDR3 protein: CASSGTVFQETQYF
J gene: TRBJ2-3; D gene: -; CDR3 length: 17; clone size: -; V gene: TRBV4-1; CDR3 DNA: TGCGCCAGCAGCCAAGTTGGGGGTAGCGGATACACAGATACGCAGTATTTT; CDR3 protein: CASSQVGGSGYTDTQYF
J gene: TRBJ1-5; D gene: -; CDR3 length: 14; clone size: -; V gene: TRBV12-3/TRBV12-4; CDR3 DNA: TGTGCCAGCAGTTGCCCAGGGGAGAATCAGCCCCAGCATTTT; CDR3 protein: CASSCPGENQPQHF
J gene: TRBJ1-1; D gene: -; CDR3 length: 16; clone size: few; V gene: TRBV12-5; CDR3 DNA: TGTGCTAGTGGTTTGATCGGGGGAAGTGTGAACACTGAAGCTTTCTTT; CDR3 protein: CASGLIGGSVNTEAFF
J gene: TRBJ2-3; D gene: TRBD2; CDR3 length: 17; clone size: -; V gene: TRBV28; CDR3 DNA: TGTGCCAGCAGTGCGATAACTAGCGGGAGGGTCACAGATACGCAGTATTTT; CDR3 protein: CASSAITSGRVTDTQYF
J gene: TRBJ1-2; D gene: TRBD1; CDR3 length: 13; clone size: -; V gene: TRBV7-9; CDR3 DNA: TGTGCCAGCAGCTTACAGGGGGCGAGTGGCTACACCTTC; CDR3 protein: CASSLQGASGYTF
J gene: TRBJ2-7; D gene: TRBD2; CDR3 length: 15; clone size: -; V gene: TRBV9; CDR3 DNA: TGTGCCAGCAGCGACTCCAGCGGGAGGTCCTACGAGCAGTACTTC; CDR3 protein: CASSDSSGRSYEQYF